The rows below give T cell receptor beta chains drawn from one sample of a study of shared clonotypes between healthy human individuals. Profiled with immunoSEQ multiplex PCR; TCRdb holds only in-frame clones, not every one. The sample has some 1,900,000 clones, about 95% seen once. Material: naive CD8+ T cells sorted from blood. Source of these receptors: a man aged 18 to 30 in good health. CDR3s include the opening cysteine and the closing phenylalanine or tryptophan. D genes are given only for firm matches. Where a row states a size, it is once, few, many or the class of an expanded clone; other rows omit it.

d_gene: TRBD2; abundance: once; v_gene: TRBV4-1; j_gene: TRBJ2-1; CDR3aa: CASSPRGTSGYNEQFF; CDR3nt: TGCGCCAGCAGCCCACGCGGGACTAGCGGTTACAATGAGCAGTTCTTC
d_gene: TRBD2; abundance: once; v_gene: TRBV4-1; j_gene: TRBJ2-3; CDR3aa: CASSQEQAGGYSGTDTQYF; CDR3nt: TGCGCCAGCAGCCAAGAACAAGCGGGGGGGTACTCTGGCACAGATACGCAGTATTTT
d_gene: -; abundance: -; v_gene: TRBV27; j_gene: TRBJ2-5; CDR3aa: CASRALGGLETQYF; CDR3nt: TGTGCCAGCAGAGCACTCGGGGGGCTGGAGACCCAGTACTTC
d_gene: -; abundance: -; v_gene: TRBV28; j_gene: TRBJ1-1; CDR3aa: CASSLQQGSMNTEAFF; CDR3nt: TGTGCCAGCAGTTTACAACAAGGATCCATGAACACTGAAGCTTTCTTT
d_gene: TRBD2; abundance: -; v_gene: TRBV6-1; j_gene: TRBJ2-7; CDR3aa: CASSEAQTSFVYEQYF; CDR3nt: TGTGCCAGCAGTGAAGCCCAGACTAGCTTCGTCTACGAGCAGTACTTC
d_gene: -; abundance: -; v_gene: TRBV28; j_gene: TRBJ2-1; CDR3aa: CASSPKVPDSPPNEQFF; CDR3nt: TGTGCCAGCAGCCCCAAGGTCCCCGATAGCCCTCCCAATGAGCAGTTCTTC
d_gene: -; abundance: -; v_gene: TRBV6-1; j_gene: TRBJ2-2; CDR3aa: CATTDPRTGELFF; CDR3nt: TGTGCCACCACGGACCCTAGGACCGGGGAGCTGTTTTTT
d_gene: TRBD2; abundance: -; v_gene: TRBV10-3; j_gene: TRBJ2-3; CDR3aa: CAIRGTSGGSTDTQYF; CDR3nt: TGTGCCATCAGGGGAACTAGCGGGGGAAGCACAGATACGCAGTATTTT
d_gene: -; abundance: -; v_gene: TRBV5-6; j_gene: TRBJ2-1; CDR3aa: CASTPVGDNEQFF; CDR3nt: TGTGCCAGCACCCCGGTGGGGGACAATGAGCAGTTCTTC
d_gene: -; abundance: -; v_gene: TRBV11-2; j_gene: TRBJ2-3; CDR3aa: CATKAGRDSNF; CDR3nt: TGTGCCACCAAGGCGGGTCGGGACTCTAATTTT
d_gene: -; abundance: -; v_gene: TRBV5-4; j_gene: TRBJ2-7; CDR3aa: CASSLADEQYF; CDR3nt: TGTGCCAGCAGCTTGGCGGACGAGCAGTACTTC
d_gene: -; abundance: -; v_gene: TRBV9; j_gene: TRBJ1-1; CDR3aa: CASSVGGTNTEAFF; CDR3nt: TGTGCCAGCAGCGTAGGCGGGACCAACACTGAAGCTTTCTTT
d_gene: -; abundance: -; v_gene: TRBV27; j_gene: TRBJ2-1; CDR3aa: CASSRDRSSSYNEQFF; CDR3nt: TGTGCCAGCAGCCGAGACAGGTCGAGCTCCTACAATGAGCAGTTCTTC
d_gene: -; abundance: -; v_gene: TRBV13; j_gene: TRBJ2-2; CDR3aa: CASSLAGALRTGELFF; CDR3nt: TGTGCCAGCAGCTTAGCTGGGGCCCTTCGCACCGGGGAGCTGTTTTTT
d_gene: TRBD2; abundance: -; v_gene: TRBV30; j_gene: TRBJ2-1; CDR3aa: CAWSWGGNEQFF; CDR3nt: TGTGCCTGGAGCTGGGGGGGCAATGAGCAGTTCTTC
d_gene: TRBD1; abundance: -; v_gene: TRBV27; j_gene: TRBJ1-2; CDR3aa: CASSLRQGANLLSGYTF; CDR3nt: TGTGCCAGCAGTCTAAGACAGGGAGCAAACCTTCTTTCAGGCTACACCTTC
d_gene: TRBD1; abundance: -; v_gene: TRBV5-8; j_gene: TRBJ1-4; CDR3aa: CASSLGVGQGMASTNEKLFF; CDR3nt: TGTGCCAGCAGCTTGGGTGTCGGACAGGGGATGGCCTCAACTAATGAAAAACTGTTTTTT
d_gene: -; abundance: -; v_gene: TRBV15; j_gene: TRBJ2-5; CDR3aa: CATSRGLGVGETQYF; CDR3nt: TGTGCCACCAGCAGGGGCCTGGGGGTCGGGGAGACCCAGTACTTC
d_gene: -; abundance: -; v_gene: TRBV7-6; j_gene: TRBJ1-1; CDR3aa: CASSHGAGASGTEAFF; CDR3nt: TGTGCCAGCAGCCACGGGGCAGGGGCGAGTGGCACTGAAGCTTTCTTT
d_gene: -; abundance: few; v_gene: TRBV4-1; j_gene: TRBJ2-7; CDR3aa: CASSQVGYEQYF; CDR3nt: TGCGCCAGCAGCCAAGTCGGCTACGAGCAGTACTTC
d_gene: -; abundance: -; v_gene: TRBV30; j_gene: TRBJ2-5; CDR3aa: CAWSPGGAGETQYF; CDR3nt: TGTGCCTGGAGTCCCGGGGGCGCGGGAGAGACCCAGTACTTC
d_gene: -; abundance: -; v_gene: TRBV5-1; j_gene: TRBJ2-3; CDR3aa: CASSSLWEGTDTQYF; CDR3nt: TGCGCCAGCAGCTCGTTGTGGGAGGGCACAGATACGCAGTATTTT
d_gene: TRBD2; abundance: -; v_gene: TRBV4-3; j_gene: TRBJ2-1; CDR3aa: CASSQEREDSYNEQFF; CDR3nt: TGCGCCAGCAGCCAAGAGCGGGAGGACTCCTACAATGAGCAGTTCTTC
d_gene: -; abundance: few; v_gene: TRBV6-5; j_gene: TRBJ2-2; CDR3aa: CASSYDTGELFF; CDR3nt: TGTGCCAGCAGTTACGACACCGGGGAGCTGTTTTTT
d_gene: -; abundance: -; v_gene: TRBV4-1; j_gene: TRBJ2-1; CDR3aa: CASSQDRGPADEQFF; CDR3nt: TGCGCCAGCAGCCAAGATCGGGGCCCAGCCGATGAGCAGTTCTTC
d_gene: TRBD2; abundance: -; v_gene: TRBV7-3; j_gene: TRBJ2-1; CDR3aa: CASSLTGGGLNEQFF; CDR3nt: TGTGCCAGCAGCTTAACGGGCGGGGGACTAAATGAGCAGTTCTTC
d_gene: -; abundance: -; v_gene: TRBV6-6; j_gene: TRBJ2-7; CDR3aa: CASNEHEQYF; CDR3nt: TGTGCCAGCAATGAACACGAGCAGTACTTC
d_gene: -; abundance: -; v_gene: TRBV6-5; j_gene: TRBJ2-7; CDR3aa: CASSYEASSYEQYF; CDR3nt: TGTGCCAGCAGTTACGAAGCCAGCAGCTACGAGCAGTACTTC
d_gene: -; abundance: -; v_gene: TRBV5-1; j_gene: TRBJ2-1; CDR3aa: CASSLGWGGPPYNEQFF; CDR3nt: TGCGCCAGCAGCTTGGGTTGGGGGGGGCCCCCATACAATGAGCAGTTCTTC
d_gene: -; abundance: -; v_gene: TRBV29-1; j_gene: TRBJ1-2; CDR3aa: CSVAKAPQGYTF; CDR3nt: TGCAGCGTTGCCAAGGCTCCCCAGGGCTACACCTTC
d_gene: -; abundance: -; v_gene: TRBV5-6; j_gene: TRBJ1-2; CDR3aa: CASTSTGLEGYTF; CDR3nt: TGTGCCAGCACCTCCACAGGTTTGGAGGGCTACACCTTC
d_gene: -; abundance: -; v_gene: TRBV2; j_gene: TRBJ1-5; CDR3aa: CASSGGHLSNQPQHF; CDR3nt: TGTGCCAGCAGTGGTGGACATTTAAGCAATCAGCCCCAGCATTTT
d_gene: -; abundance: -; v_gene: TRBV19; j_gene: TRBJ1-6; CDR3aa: CASSIGDESSPLHF; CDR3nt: TGTGCCAGTAGTATAGGGGATGAAAGTTCACCCCTCCACTTT
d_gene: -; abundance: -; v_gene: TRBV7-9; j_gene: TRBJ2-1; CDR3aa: CASSPTGNEQFF; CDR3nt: TGTGCCAGCAGCCCGACAGGCAATGAGCAGTTCTTC
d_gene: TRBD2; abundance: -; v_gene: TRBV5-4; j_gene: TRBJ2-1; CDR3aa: CASRVRGGDNEQFF; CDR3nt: TGTGCCAGTAGAGTTCGGGGGGGTGACAATGAGCAGTTCTTC
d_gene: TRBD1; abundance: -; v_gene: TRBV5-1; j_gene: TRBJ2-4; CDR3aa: CASSLGQGENIQYF; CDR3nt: TGCGCCAGCAGCTTGGGACAGGGGGAAAACATTCAGTACTTC
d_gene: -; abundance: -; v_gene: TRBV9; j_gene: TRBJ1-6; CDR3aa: CASSVEGGSPLHF; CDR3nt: TGTGCCAGCAGCGTAGAAGGAGGATCACCCCTCCACTTT
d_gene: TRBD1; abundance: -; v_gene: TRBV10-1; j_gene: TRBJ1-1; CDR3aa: CASSESGAGGITEAFF; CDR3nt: TGCGCCAGCAGTGAGTCAGGGGCAGGGGGCATCACTGAAGCTTTCTTT
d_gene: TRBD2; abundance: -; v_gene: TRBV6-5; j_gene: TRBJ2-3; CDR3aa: CASSYVRGGATDTQYF; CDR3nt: TGTGCCAGCAGTTACGTTCGCGGGGGGGCCACAGATACGCAGTATTTT
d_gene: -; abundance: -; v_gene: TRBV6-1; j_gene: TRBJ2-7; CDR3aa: CASSEVVAVTYEQYF; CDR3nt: TGTGCCAGCAGTGAAGTGGTAGCGGTTACCTACGAGCAGTACTTC
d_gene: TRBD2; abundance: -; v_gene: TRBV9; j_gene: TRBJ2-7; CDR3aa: CASSVGGASGSYEQYF; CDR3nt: TGTGCCAGCAGCGTAGGTGGGGCTAGCGGGAGCTACGAGCAGTACTTC
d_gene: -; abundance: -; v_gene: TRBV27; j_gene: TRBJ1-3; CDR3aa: CASSLSWEGVNTIYF; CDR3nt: TGTGCCAGCAGTTTATCGTGGGAGGGAGTCAACACCATATATTTT
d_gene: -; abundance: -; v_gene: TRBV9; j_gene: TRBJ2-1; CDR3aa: CASSPTGKGVYNEQFF; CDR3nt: TGTGCCAGCAGCCCGACGGGCAAGGGGGTCTACAATGAGCAGTTCTTC
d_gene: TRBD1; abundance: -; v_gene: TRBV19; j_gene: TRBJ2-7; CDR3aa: CATSDRVSYEQYF; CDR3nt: TGTGCCACCTCCGACAGGGTCTCCTACGAGCAGTACTTC
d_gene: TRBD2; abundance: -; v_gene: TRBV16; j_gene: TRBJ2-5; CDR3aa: CASSQSEAGVQETQYF; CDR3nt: TGTGCCAGCAGCCAATCTGAAGCGGGGGTGCAAGAGACCCAGTACTTC
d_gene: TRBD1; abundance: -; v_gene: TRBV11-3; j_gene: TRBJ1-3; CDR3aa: CASSNTSTGGKSSGNTIYF; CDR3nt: TGTGCCAGCAGCAATACCTCCACAGGGGGCAAAAGCTCTGGAAACACCATATATTTT
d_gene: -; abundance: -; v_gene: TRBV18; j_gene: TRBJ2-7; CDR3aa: CASSLPGTTYEQYF; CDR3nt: TGTGCCAGCTCACTCCCCGGGACCACTTACGAGCAGTACTTC
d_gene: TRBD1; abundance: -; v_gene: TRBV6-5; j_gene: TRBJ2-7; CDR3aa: CASSYSIAGGTYEQYF; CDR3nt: TGTGCCAGCAGTTACTCAATTGCAGGGGGCACCTACGAGCAGTACTTC
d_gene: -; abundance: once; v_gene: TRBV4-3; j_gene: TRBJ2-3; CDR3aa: CASSQDLTVFTSTDTQYF; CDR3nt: TGCGCCAGCAGCCAAGATCTCACAGTCTTTACTAGCACAGATACGCAGTATTTT
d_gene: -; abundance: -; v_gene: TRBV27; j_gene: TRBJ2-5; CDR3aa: CASSLGAVGETQYF; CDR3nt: TGTGCCAGCAGTTTAGGAGCGGTGGGGGAGACCCAGTACTTC
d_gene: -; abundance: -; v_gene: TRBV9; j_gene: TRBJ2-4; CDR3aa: CASSDGQKNIQYF; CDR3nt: TGTGCCAGCAGCGACGGACAGAAAAACATTCAGTACTTC
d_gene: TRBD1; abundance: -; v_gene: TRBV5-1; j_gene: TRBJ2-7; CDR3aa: CASSPTSGTDYEQYF; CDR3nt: TGCGCCAGCAGCCCAACCTCCGGGACAGACTACGAGCAGTACTTC
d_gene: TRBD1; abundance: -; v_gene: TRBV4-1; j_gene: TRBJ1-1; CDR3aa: CASSQKDRRGEGAFF; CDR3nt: TGCGCCAGCAGCCAAAAGGACAGGCGGGGGGAGGGGGCTTTCTTT
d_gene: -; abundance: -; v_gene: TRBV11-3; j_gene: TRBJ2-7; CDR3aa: CASSLRTGYEQYF; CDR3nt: TGTGCCAGCAGCCTACGGACGGGGTACGAGCAGTACTTC
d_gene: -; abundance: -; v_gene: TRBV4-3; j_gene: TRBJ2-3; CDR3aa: CASSQEHLRTDTQYF; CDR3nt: TGCGCCAGCAGCCAAGAACACCTACGCACAGATACGCAGTATTTT
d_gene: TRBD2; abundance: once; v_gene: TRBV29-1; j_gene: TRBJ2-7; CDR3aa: CSVRAGDSYEQYF; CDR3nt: TGCAGCGTGAGAGCGGGAGACAGCTACGAGCAGTACTTC
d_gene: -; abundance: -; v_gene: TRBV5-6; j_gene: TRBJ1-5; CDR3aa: CASSLWNSNQPQHF; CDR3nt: TGTGCCAGCAGCTTGTGGAATAGCAATCAGCCCCAGCATTTT
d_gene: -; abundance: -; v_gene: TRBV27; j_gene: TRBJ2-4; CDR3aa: CASSLVGGKNIQYF; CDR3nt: TGTGCCAGCAGTTTGGTTGGGGGCAAAAACATTCAGTACTTC
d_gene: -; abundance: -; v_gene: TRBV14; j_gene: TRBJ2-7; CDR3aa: CASSQVSLRAQNPYEQYF; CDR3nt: TGTGCCAGCAGCCAAGTATCTCTCCGGGCCCAGAACCCCTACGAGCAGTACTTC